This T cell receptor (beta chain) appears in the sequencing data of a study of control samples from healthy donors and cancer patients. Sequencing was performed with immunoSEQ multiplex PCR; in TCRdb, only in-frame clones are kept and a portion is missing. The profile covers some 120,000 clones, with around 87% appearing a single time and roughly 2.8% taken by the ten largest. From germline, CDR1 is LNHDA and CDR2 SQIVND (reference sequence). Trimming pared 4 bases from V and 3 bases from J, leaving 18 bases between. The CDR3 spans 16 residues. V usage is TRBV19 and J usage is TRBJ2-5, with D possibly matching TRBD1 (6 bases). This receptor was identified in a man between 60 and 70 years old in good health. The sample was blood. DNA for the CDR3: TGTGCCAGTAGTAAGTTTTACAGGGCCCCCGAAGAGACCCAGTACTTC. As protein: CASSKFYRAPEETQYF.